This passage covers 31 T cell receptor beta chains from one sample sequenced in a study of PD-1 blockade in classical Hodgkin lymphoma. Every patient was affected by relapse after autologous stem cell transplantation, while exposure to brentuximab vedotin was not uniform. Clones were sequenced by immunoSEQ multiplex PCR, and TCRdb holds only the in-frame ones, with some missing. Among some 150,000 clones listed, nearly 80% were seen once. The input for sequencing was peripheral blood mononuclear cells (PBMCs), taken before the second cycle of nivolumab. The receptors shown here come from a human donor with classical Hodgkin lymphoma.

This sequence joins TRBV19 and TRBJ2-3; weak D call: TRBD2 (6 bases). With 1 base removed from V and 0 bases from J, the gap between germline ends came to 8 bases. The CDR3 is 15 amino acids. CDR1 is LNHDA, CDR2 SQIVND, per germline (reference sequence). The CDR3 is CASSIVEGSTDTQYF. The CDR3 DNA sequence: TGTGCCAGTAGTATAGTGGAGGGTAGCACAGATACGCAGTATTTT.

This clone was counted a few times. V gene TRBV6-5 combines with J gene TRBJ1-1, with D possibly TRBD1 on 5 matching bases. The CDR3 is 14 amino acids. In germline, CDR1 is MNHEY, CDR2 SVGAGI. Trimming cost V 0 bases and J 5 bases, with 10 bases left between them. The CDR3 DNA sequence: TGTGCCAGCAGTTACTCGCAGGGATGGACTGAAGCTTTCTTT. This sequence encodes CASSYSQGWTEAFF.

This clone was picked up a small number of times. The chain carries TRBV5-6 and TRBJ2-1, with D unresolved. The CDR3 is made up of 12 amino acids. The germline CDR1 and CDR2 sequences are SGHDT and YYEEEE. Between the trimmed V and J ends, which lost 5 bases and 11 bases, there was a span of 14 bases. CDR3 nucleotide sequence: TGTGCCAGCAGTTTTAGGGCGGCCAAGCAGTTCTTC. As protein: CASSFRAAKQFF.

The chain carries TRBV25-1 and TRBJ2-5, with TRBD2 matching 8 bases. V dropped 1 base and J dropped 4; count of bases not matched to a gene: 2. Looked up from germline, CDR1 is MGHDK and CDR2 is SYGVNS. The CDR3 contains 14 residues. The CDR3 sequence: CASSEWAGGETQYF. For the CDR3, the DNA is TGTGCCAGCAGTGAATGGGCGGGAGGAGAGACCCAGTACTTC.

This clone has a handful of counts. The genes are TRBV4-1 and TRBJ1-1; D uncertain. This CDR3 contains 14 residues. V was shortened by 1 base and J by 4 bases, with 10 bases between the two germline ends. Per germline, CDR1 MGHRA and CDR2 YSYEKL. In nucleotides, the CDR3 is TGCGCCAGCAGCCAAGTAGCTTCTATCACTGAAGCTTTCTTT. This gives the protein CASSQVASITEAFF.

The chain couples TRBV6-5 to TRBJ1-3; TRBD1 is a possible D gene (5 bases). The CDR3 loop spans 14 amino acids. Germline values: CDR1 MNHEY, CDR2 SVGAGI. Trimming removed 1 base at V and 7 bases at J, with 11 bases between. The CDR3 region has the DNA TGTGCCAGCAGTTACTTAGACAGAGGTAACACCATATATTTT. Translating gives CASSYLDRGNTIYF.

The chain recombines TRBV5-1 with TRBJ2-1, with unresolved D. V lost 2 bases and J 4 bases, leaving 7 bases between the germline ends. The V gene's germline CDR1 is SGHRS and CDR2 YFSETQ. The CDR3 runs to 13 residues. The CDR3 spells CASSFLGYNEQFF. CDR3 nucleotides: TGCGCCAGCAGCTTCCTAGGGTACAATGAGCAGTTCTTC.

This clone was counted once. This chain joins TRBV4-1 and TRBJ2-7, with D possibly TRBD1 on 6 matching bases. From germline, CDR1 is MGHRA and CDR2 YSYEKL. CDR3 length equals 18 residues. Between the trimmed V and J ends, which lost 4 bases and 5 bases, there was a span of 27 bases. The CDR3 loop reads CASSPMTGKVTVGDEQYF. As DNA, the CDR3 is TGCGCCAGCAGCCCCATGACAGGCAAGGTTACGGTCGGCGACGAGCAGTACTTC.

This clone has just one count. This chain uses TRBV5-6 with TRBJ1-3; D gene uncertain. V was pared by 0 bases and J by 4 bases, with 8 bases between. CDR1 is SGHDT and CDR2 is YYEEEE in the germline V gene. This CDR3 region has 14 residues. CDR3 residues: CASSLGRSGNTIYF. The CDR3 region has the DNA TGTGCCAGCAGCTTGGGGCGGTCCGGAAACACCATATATTTT.

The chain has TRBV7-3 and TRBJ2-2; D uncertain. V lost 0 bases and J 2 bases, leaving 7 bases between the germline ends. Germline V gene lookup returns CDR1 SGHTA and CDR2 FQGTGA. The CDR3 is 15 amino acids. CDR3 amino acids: CASSLTAVNTGELFF. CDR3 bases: TGTGCCAGCAGCTTAACCGCGGTCAACACCGGGGAGCTGTTTTTT. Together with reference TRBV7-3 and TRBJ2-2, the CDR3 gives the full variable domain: GAGVSQTPSNKVTEKGKYVELRCDPISGHTALYWYRQSLGQGPEFLIYFQGTGAADDSGLPNDRFFAVRPEGSVSTLKIQRTERGDSAVYLCASSLTAVNTGELFFGEGSRLTVL.

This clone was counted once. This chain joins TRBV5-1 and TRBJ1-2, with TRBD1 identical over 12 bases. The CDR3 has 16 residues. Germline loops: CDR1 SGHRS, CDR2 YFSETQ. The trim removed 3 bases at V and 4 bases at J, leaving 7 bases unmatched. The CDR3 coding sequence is TGCGCCAGCAGCTCAACCGGGACAGGGGGCATCTATGGCTACACCTTC. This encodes CASSSTGTGGIYGYTF.

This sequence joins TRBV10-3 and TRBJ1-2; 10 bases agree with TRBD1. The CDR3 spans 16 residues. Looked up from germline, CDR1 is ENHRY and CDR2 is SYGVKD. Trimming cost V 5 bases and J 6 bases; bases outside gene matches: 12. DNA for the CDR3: TGTGCCATCAGTATACAAACCGGGACAGGGGTCCATGGCTACACCTTC. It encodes CAISIQTGTGVHGYTF.

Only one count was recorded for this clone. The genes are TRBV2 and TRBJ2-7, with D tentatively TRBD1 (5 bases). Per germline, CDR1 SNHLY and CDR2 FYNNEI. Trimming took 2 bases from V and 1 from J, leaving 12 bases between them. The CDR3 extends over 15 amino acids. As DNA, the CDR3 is TGTGCCAGCAGTGAAAGTAGGGGTTGGTCCTACGAGCAGTACTTC. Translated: CASSESRGWSYEQYF.

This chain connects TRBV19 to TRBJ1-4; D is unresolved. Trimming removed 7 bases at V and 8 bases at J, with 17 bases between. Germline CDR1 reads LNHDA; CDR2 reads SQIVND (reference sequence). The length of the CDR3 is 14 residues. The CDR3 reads CASNEMFSYEKLFF. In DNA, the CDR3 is TGTGCCAGTAATGAAATGTTTTCATACGAAAAACTGTTTTTT.

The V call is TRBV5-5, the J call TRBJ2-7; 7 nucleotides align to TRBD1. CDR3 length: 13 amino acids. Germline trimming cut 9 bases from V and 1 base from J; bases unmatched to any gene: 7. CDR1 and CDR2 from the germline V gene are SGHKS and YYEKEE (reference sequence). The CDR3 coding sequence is TGTGCCACCAACGACAGGGAGTCCTACGAGCAGTACTTC. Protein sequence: CATNDRESYEQYF.

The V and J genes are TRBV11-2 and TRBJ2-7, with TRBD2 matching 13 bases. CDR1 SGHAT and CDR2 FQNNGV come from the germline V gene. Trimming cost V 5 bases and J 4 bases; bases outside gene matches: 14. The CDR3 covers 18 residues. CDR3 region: CASSGLRLGLAGWYEQYF. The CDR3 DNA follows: TGTGCCAGCAGCGGATTACGTCTGGGACTAGCGGGGTGGTACGAGCAGTACTTC.

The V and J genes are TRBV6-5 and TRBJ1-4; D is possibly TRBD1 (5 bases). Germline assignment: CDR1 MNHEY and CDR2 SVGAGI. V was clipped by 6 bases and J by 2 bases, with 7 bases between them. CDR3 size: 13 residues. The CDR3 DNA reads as TGTGCCAGCAGCCGGGGCACTAATGAAAAACTGTTTTTT. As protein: CASSRGTNEKLFF.

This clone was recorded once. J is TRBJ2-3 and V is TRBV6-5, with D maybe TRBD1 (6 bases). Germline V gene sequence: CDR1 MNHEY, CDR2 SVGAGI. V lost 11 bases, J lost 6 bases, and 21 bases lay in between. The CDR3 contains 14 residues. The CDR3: CASSGTPSADTQYF. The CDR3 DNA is TGTGCCTCATCCGGGACACCCTCAGCGGATACGCAGTATTTT.

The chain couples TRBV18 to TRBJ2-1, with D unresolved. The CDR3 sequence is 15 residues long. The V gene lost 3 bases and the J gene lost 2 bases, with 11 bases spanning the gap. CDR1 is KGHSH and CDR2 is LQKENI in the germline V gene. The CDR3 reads CASSPTLTAYNEQFF. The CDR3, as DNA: TGTGCCAGCTCACCCACTCTTACGGCCTACAATGAGCAGTTCTTC.

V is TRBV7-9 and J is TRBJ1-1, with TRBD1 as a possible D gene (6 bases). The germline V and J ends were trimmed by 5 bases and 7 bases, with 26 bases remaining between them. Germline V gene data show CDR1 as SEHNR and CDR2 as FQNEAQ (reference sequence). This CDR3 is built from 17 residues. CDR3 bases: TGTGCCAGCAGCGTCCCCGCCGTTGGGGGCGAAGCGGGTGAAGCTTTCTTT. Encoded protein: CASSVPAVGGEAGEAFF. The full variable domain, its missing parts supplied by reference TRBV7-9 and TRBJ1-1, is DTGVSQNPRHKITKRGQNVTFRCDPISEHNRLYWYRQTLGQGPEFLTYFQNEAQLEKSRLLSDRFSAERPKGSFSTLEIQRTEQGDSAMYLCASSVPAVGGEAGEAFFGQGTRLTVV.

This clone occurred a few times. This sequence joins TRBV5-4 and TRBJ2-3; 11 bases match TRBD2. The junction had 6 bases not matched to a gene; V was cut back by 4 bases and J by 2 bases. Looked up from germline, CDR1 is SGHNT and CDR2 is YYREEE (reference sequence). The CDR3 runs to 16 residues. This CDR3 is CASSLTSGGSTDTQYF. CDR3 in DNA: TGTGCCAGCAGCCTTACTAGCGGGGGATCCACAGATACGCAGTATTTT.

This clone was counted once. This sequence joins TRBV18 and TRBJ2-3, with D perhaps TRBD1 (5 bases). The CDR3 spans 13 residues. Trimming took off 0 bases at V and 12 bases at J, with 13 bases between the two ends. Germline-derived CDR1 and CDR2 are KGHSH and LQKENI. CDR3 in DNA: TGTGCCAGCTCACCACCGTCGGAGCAGGGCCAGTATTTT. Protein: CASSPPSEQGQYF.

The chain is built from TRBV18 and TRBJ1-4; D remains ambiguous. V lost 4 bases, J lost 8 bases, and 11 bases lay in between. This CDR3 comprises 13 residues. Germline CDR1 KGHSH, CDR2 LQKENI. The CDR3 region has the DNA TGTGCCAGCTCACTCAAATTATTGGAAAAACTGTTTTTT. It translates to CASSLKLLEKLFF.

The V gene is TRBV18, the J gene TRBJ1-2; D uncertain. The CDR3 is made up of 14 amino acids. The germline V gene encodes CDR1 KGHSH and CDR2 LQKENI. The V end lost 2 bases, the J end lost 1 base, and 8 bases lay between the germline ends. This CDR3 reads CASSPGVVNYGYTF. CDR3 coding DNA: TGTGCCAGCTCACCAGGGGTGGTTAACTATGGCTACACCTTC.

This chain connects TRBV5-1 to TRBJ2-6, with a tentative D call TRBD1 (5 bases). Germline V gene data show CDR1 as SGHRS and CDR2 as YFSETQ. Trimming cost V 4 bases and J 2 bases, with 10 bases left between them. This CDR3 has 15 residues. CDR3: CASSIGDAGANVLTF. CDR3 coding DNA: TGCGCCAGCAGCATAGGGGATGCTGGGGCCAACGTCCTGACTTTC.

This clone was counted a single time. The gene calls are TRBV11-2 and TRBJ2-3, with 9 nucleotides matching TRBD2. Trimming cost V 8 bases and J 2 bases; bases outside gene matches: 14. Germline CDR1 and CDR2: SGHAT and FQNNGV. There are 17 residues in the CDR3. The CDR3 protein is CASRLKMLAGNTDTQYF. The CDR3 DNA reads TGTGCCAGCCGCCTCAAAATGCTAGCGGGGAACACAGATACGCAGTATTTT.

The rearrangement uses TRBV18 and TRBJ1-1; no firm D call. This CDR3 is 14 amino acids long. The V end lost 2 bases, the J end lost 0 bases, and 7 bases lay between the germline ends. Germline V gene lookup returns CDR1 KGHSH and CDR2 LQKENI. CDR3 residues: CASSPSNMNTEAFF. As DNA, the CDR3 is TGTGCCAGCTCACCATCCAATATGAACACTGAAGCTTTCTTT.

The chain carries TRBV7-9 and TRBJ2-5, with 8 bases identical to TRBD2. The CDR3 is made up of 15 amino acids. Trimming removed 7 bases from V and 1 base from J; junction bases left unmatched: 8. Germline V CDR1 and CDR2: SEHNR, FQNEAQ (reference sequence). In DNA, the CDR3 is TGTGCCAGCACGAGCGGGAGCCCTATCCAAGAGACCCAGTACTTC. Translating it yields CASTSGSPIQETQYF. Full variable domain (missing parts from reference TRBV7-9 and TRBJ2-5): DTGVSQNPRHKITKRGQNVTFRCDPISEHNRLYWYRQTLGQGPEFLTYFQNEAQLEKSRLLSDRFSAERPKGSFSTLEIQRTEQGDSAMYLCASTSGSPIQETQYFGPGTRLLVL.

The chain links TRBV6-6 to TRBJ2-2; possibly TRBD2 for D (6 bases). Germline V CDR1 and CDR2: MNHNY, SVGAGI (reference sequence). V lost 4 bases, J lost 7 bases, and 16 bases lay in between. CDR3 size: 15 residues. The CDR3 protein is CASSSRGQGGGELFF. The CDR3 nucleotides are TGTGCCAGCAGTTCGCGGGGTCAGGGCGGCGGGGAGCTGTTTTTT.

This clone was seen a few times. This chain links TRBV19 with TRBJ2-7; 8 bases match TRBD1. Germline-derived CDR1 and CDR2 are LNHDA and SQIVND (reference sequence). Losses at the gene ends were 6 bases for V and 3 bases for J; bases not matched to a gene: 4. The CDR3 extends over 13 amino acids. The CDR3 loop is CASSRDRFYEQYF. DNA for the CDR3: TGTGCCAGTAGCCGGGACAGGTTCTACGAGCAGTACTTC. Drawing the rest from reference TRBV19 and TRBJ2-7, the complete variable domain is DGGITQSPKYLFRKEGQNVTLSCEQNLNHDAMYWYRQDPGQGLRLIYYSQIVNDFQKGDIAEGYSVSREKKESFPLTVTSAQKNPTAFYLCASSRDRFYEQYFGPGTRLTVT.

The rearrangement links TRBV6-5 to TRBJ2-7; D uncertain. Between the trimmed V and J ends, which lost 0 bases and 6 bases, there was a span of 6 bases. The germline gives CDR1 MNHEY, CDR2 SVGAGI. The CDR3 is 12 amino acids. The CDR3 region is CASSYSWLEQYF. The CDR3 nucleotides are TGTGCCAGCAGTTACTCTTGGCTCGAGCAGTACTTC.